This passage covers 15 T cell receptor beta chains from one sample sequenced in a study of regulatory T cells in long-lasting Graves disease. iRepertoire HTBI primers and Arm-PCR of CDR3 regions built TCR beta libraries. TCRdb re-analysed the multiplex PCR reads in MiXCR, keeping a single row per CDR3 protein. This table holds about 540,000 distinct CDR3 sequences, roughly 12% found once. The sample's time point: newly diagnosed GD, antithyroid drugs for less than 3 months. Extracted PBMC RNA gave rise to the TCR library. These data were also reused for a study on T cells in Graves' hyperthyroidism and ophthalmopathy.

Sample: peripheral blood mononuclear cells (PBMCs), taken at new diagnosis, from a patient treated with antithyroid drugs. The receptor source for this set is a man aged 25 to 40 with Graves disease.

The CDR3 here is CASSQEFGSDGYTF. Written as DNA, the CDR3 is TGTGCCAGCAGCCAAGAATTCGGCTCGGATGGCTACACCTTC. The J gene is TRBJ1-2, the V gene TRBV3-1; D not resolved. Germline values: CDR1 LGHDT, CDR2 YNNKEL (reference sequence). The CDR3 runs 14 residues. V lost 0 bases, J lost 6 bases, and 11 bases lay in between.

In this sample, this clonotype turned up a few times. The chain employs TRBV16 and TRBJ2-7, with a tentative D call TRBD2 (6 bases). The CDR3 spans 17 residues. Germline V gene sequence: CDR1 KGHSY, CDR2 FQNENV. Trimming pared 0 bases from V and 6 bases from J, leaving 21 bases between. CDR3 residues: CASSQSGVHLTSPEQYF. The CDR3 nucleotides read TGTGCCAGCAGCCAATCGGGAGTGCACCTGACTAGTCCCGAGCAGTACTTC.

At least ten counts were recorded for this clonotype. The chain carries TRBV30 and TRBJ2-2; 10 bases align to TRBD2. The CDR3 extends over 14 amino acids. Germline CDR1 is GTSNPN and CDR2 is SVGIG (reference sequence). V lost 8 bases and J lost 1; bases outside the gene matches: 4. CDR3 in amino acids: CARVAGGNTGELFF. Here the CDR3 DNA reads TGTGCCCGGGTAGCGGGAGGGAACACCGGGGAGCTGTTTTTT.

The chain has TRBV5-1 and TRBJ1-6; D is perhaps TRBD1 (5 bases). The CDR3 length is 17 residues. V shed 3 bases and J shed 0 bases, with 13 bases lying between them. Germline V gene lookup returns CDR1 SGHRS and CDR2 YFSETQ. The CDR3 bases are TGCGCCAGCAGCTCCCGGGACCCTACCTCCTATAATTCACCCCTCCACTTT. Its translation is CASSSRDPTSYNSPLHF.

This clonotype has a count of ten or more. The chain is built from TRBV5-1 and TRBJ2-6; TRBD1 is a possible D gene (5 bases). The V gene's germline CDR1 is SGHRS and CDR2 YFSETQ. The V and J ends lost 4 bases and 2 bases respectively, with 10 bases between them. The CDR3 extends over 15 amino acids. The CDR3 DNA reads as TGCGCCAGCAGCGAAGGGGCCACTGGGGCCAACGTCCTGACTTTC. This gives the protein CASSEGATGANVLTF.

Many counts were recorded for this clonotype. The chain has TRBV24-1 and TRBJ1-2; D unresolved. Germline V lookup: CDR1 KGHDR, CDR2 SFDVKD. V lost 4 bases to trimming and J lost 8 bases, with 10 bases between them. The CDR3 is made up of 12 amino acids. The CDR3 DNA reads TGTGCCACCAGTGACCAGGTGTTCGGCTACACCTTC. The encoded protein is CATSDQVFGYTF.

This clonotype was found many times. The chain links TRBV5-1 to TRBJ2-7, with D possibly being TRBD1 (6 bases). Per germline, CDR1 SGHRS and CDR2 YFSETQ. V was shortened by 3 bases and J by 5 bases, with 9 bases between the two germline ends. The CDR3 spans 12 residues. This chain's CDR3 is CASSSYRDEQYF. As DNA, the CDR3 is TGCGCCAGCAGCTCTTACAGGGACGAGCAGTACTTC. The full variable domain, its missing parts supplied by reference TRBV5-1 and TRBJ2-7, is KAGVTQTPRYLIKTRGQQVTLSCSPISGHRSVSWYQQTPGQGLQFLFEYFSETQRNKGNFPGRFSGRQFSNSRSEMNVSTLELGDSALYLCASSSYRDEQYFGPGTRLTVT.

This clonotype appeared once. The V and J genes are TRBV19 and TRBJ1-5; TRBD1 agrees at 7 bases. V lost 3 bases, J lost 6 bases, and 8 bases stayed unmatched. CDR1 is LNHDA, CDR2 SQIVND, per germline (reference sequence). This CDR3 has 15 residues. CDR3 nucleotides: TGTGCCAGTAGTATCCGGGACAGATCCAGTCAGCCCCAGCATTTT. Encoded protein: CASSIRDRSSQPQHF.

The chain links TRBV19 to TRBJ2-5; 8 nucleotides align to TRBD2. This CDR3 is 15 amino acids long. Trimming at V came to 6 bases and at J to 5 bases, leaving 11 bases not matched to a gene. CDR1 and CDR2 (germline): LNHDA, SQIVND (reference sequence). CDR3 protein: CASSFTTSVLETQYF. As DNA, the CDR3 is TGTGCCAGTAGCTTCACGACTAGCGTCCTCGAGACCCAGTACTTC.

The chain couples TRBV18 to TRBJ1-1; D ambiguous. Germline CDR1 is KGHSH and CDR2 is LQKENI. The CDR3 runs 15 residues. The V and J ends lost 3 bases and 0 bases respectively, with 11 bases between them. The CDR3 DNA sequence: TGTGCCAGCTCACCCGGACGGAGCATGAACACTGAAGCTTTCTTT. Protein product: CASSPGRSMNTEAFF.

Only a few counts were recorded for this clonotype. This sequence joins TRBV30 and TRBJ2-1; a weak D match, TRBD1 (6 bases). The DNA end lines up better with TRBJ2-5; the J call may be wrong. This CDR3 comprises 16 residues. Germline V gene lookup returns CDR1 GTSNPN and CDR2 SVGIG (reference sequence). The chain's CDR3 is CAWRGFPTGSQETQYF. The CDR3 DNA is TGTGCCTGGAGGGGATTTCCGACAGGCAGCCAAGAGACCCAGTACTTC.

This clonotype has a count of ten or more. A far larger clone is one nucleotide away, so this likely arose from a read error. The chain combines TRBV13 with TRBJ2-1; D may be TRBD1 (6 bases). This CDR3 has 13 amino acids. V lost 5 bases to trimming and J lost 10 bases, with 15 bases between them. Germline V gene lookup returns CDR1 PRHDT and CDR2 FYEKMQ (reference sequence). The DNA of the CDR3 is TGTGCCAGCAGCCAGGGGATCTCCTACGAGCAGTTCTTC. As protein: CASSQGISYEQFF.

The chain joins TRBV4-1 to TRBJ2-7, with D hard to call. Germline CDR1 reads MGHRA; CDR2 reads YSYEKL. V shed 0 bases and J shed 1 base, with 13 bases lying between them. The CDR3 runs to 16 residues. For the CDR3, the DNA is TGCGCCAGCAGCCAAGAGTTTCGCAGGTCTTCCTACGAGCAGTACTTC. Residues: CASSQEFRRSSYEQYF.

The chain recombines TRBV12-3 or TRBV12-4 with TRBJ2-3, with D tentatively TRBD1 (6 bases). The V and J ends lost 7 bases and 7 bases respectively, with 24 bases between them. The CDR3 extends over 16 amino acids. The CDR3 sequence: CASTSAGPGVHYTQYF. DNA of the CDR3: TGTGCCAGCACCTCAGCAGGGCCAGGGGTTCATTATACGCAGTATTTT.

The V call is TRBV7-2, the J call TRBJ2-7, with 10 bases that match TRBD2. CDR1 is SGHTA, CDR2 FQGNSA, per germline. Losses at the gene ends were 11 bases for V and 4 bases for J; bases not matched to a gene: 11. The CDR3 loop spans 14 amino acids. The CDR3 DNA follows: TGTGCCCGGAGTGTTTCTAGCGGGAGTTACGAGCAGTACTTC. Translating gives CARSVSSGSYEQYF.